Given below is one TCR beta chain in context. This sample was taken from a study of blood T cell repertoires in COVID-19. TCRdb's copy holds only in-frame clones and misses some; the assay was immunoSEQ multiplex PCR. The data contain 52,000 or so clones, almost 85% of them seen just once; the ten biggest clones take up 12%. The source of this sequence is a human donor in a cohort sampled during active COVID-19. Source material: peripheral blood.

The CDR3 DNA reads as TGCGCCAGCAGCAGCTCAGGGATACGCCAAGAGACCCAGTACTTC. This codes for CASSSSGIRQETQYF. V gene TRBV5-1 combines with J gene TRBJ2-5, with D tentatively TRBD1 (5 bases). CDR1 SGHRS and CDR2 YFSETQ come from the germline V gene. Trimming removed 4 bases from V and 1 base from J, with 14 bases in between. This CDR3 spans 15 amino acids.